This T cell receptor (beta chain) was sequenced in a study of early T cells in non-severe SARS-CoV-2 infection. Unique molecular identifiers tagged individual cDNA molecules. TCRdb itself ran the 5' RACE reads through MiXCR, one entry per CDR3 protein. Of 20,000 to 30,000 distinct CDR3 sequences detected, around 5.1% appear once; the ten largest clones hold 2% to 2.5%. CDR1 and CDR2 from the germline V gene are LGHNA and YSLEER. After removal of 4 bases from V and 8 bases from J, the junction contained 4 bases not matched to a gene. This CDR3 region has 13 residues. Regarding the study as a whole: A preference for anti-spike CD8 responses marked VDJdb matching, which missed private and CD4 specificities.

This clonotype was observed a few times. Its cognate antigen is unknown. This clonotype was sampled from an adult who was a healthcare worker with PCR-confirmed SARS-CoV-2 infection or an uninfected control (not recorded which). The sequenced material came from whole blood. This chain connects TRBV4-3 to TRBJ2-1; TRBD1 matches 8 bases. In nucleotides, the CDR3 is TGCGCCAGCAGCCTACTGACAGGGGATGAGCAGTTCTTC. Translating gives CASSLLTGDEQFF.